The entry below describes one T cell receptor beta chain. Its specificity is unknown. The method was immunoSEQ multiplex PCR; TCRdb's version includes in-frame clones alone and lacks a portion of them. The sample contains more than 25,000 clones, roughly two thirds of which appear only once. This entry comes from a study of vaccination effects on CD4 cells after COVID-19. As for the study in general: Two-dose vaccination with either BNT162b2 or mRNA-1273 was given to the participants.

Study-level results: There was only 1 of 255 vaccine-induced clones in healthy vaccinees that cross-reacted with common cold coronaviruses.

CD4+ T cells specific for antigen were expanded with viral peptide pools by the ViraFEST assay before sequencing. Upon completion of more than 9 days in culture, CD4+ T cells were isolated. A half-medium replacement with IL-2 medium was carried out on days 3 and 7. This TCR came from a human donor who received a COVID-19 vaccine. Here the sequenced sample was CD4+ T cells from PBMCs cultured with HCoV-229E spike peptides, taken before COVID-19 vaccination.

CDR3 residues: CAREIIRLDEKLFF. The CDR3 DNA reads as TGTGCCAGGGAGATCATACGGCTGGATGAAAAACTGTTTTTT. The chain employs TRBV19 and TRBJ1-4; D is unresolved. CDR3 length: 14 amino acids. Germline V gene data show CDR1 as LNHDA and CDR2 as SQIVND (reference sequence). Trimming removed 9 bases from V and 6 bases from J, with 17 bases in between.